A single sample gave rise to the 16 T cell receptor beta chains below, sequenced in a study of early T cells in non-severe SARS-CoV-2 infection. TCRdb reanalysed the 5' RACE reads using MiXCR and keeps one entry per CDR3 protein. The data hold 55,000 to 65,000 distinct CDR3 sequences, with roughly an eighth observed a single time. The sequencing input was whole blood. The receptors derive from an adult who was a healthcare worker with PCR-confirmed SARS-CoV-2 infection or an uninfected control (not recorded which).

This clonotype was detected ten times or more. The chain is built from TRBV12-5 and TRBJ1-2; weak D call: TRBD1 (5 bases). Looked up from germline, CDR1 is LGHNT and CDR2 is FRNRAP. This CDR3 spans 14 amino acids. V dropped 6 bases and J dropped 4 bases, with 15 bases sitting between them. The CDR3 region has the DNA TGTGCTAGTGGACCGCAGGGAGGAGGCTATGGCTACACCTTC. It yields the protein CASGPQGGGYGYTF. The whole variable domain, remainder taken from reference TRBV12-5 and TRBJ1-2, is DARVTQTPRHKVTEMGQEVTMRCQPILGHNTVFWYRQTMMQGLELLAYFRNRAPLDDSGMPKDRFSAEMPDATLATLKIQPSEPRDSAVYFCASGPQGGGYGYTFGSGTRLTVV.

This clonotype was counted between two and nine times. V and J are TRBV10-3 and TRBJ1-6, with TRBD1 as a possible D gene (6 bases). CDR1 is ENHRY, CDR2 SYGVKD, per germline. The V end lost 5 bases, the J end lost 9 bases, and 20 bases lay between the germline ends. This CDR3 region has 16 residues. Here the CDR3 reads CAISTRGGLQSSPLHF. CDR3 bases: TGTGCCATCAGTACCCGGGGGGGCTTGCAGTCTTCACCCCTCCACTTT.

V gene TRBV5-6 combines with J gene TRBJ1-5, with 7 bases identical to TRBD1. CDR1 is SGHDT and CDR2 is YYEEEE in the germline V gene. J lost 0 bases, V lost 4 bases, and 13 bases had no gene match. The CDR3 spans 18 residues. The CDR3 sequence: CASSRGQWGTNSNQPQHF. DNA of the CDR3: TGTGCCAGCAGCCGGGGACAGTGGGGTACTAATAGCAATCAGCCCCAGCATTTT.

This chain links TRBV5-6 with TRBJ1-2; 8 bases line up with TRBD1. With V trimmed by 6 bases and J by 4 bases, 8 bases remained unmatched. The CDR3 is 14 amino acids. Germline-derived CDR1 and CDR2 are SGHDT and YYEEEE. The CDR3 loop is CASTRGTGGYGYTF. CDR3 nucleotide sequence: TGTGCCAGCACCCGAGGGACAGGAGGCTATGGCTACACCTTC.

This clonotype was found a few times. The junction shows a germline mismatch at one end, possibly a read error. J is TRBJ2-5 and V is TRBV7-7, with TRBD2 matching over 12 bases. The germline CDR1 and CDR2 sequences are SSHAT and FNYEAQ (reference sequence). This CDR3 spans 15 amino acids. The CDR3 sequence is CASSPGLAGTETQYF. DNA of the CDR3: TGTGCTAGCAGCCCAGGACTAGCGGGAACGGAGACCCAGTACTTC.

V and J are TRBV9 and TRBJ1-2; 7 nucleotides agree with TRBD1. This CDR3 comprises 16 residues. J gave up 0 bases and V 0 bases, and 5 bases lay outside the gene matches. Germline V lookup: CDR1 SGDLS, CDR2 YYNGEE. CDR3 DNA sequence: TGTGCCAGCAGCGTAGGGGGGACAGCAGCTAACTATGGCTACACCTTC. The encoded protein is CASSVGGTAANYGYTF.

The chain is built from TRBV27 and TRBJ2-3; D might be TRBD1 or TRBD2, each matching 5 bases. Trimming removed 3 bases at V and 3 bases at J, with 16 bases between. Germline CDR1 and CDR2: MNHEY and SMNVEV (reference sequence). The CDR3 is 16 amino acids. CDR3 nucleotides: TGTGCCAGCAGTTTCTCTCCGGGACGGAGAACAGATACGCAGTATTTT. It yields the protein CASSFSPGRRTDTQYF.

This clonotype was seen many times. The chain is built from TRBV29-1 and TRBJ1-1, with a weak D call TRBD1 (5 bases). V lost 1 base to trimming and J lost 1 base, with 13 bases between them. The CDR3 contains 15 residues. Germline lookup yields CDR1 SQVTM and CDR2 ANQGSEA. CDR3 loop: CSVEGRAVKNTEAFF. For the CDR3, the DNA is TGCAGCGTTGAAGGCAGGGCGGTGAAGAACACTGAAGCTTTCTTT.

J is TRBJ1-1 and V is TRBV7-2, with a weak D call TRBD1 (6 bases). Germline lookup yields CDR1 SGHTA and CDR2 FQGNSA. V was cut by 7 bases and J by 2 bases, with 14 bases left in between. This CDR3 is built from 14 residues. The DNA of the CDR3 is TGTGCCAGCAAGGTGTCCAGGGGAAACACTGAAGCTTTCTTT. Amino acid sequence: CASKVSRGNTEAFF. The whole variable domain, remainder taken from reference TRBV7-2 and TRBJ1-1, is GAGVSQSPSNKVTEKGKDVELRCDPISGHTALYWYRQSLGQGLEFLIYFQGNSAPDKSGLPSDRFSAERTGGSVSTLTIQRTQQEDSAVYLCASKVSRGNTEAFFGQGTRLTVV.

This rearrangement joins TRBV30 to TRBJ2-5; D remains ambiguous. The CDR3 length is 12 residues. Trimming removed 1 base from V and 4 bases from J, with 7 bases in between. Germline lookup yields CDR1 GTSNPN and CDR2 SVGIG (reference sequence). In DNA, the CDR3 is TGTGCCTGGAGTGACGTGGGAGAGACCCAGTACTTC. Residues: CAWSDVGETQYF. Together with reference TRBV30 and TRBJ2-5, the CDR3 gives the full variable domain: SQTIHQWPATLVQPVGSPLSLECTVEGTSNPNLYWYRQAAGRGLQLLFYSVGIGQISSEVPQNLSASRPQDRQFILSSKKLLLSDSGFYLCAWSDVGETQYFGPGTRLLVL.

In its sample, this clonotype was seen a few times. The chain has TRBV29-1 and TRBJ2-2; D ambiguous. CDR1 is SQVTM and CDR2 is ANQGSEA in the germline V gene. CDR3 length equals 12 residues. V lost 7 bases to trimming and J lost 6 bases, with 12 bases between them. The CDR3 DNA is TGCAGCGCGACCGCGACCCCCGGGGAGCTGTTTTTT. This translates into CSATATPGELFF.

Ten or more counts support this clonotype. The chain recombines TRBV19 with TRBJ2-1; 10 nucleotides align to TRBD2. This CDR3 contains 16 residues. The germline V gene has CDR1 LNHDA and CDR2 SQIVND (reference sequence). Trimming took 11 bases from V and 5 from J; bases not matched to a gene: 15. This CDR3 is CACRNPASGRNNEQFF. The DNA for the CDR3 is TGTGCCTGCAGAAACCCCGCTAGCGGGAGAAACAATGAGCAGTTCTTC.

The gene calls are TRBV6-2 or TRBV6-3 and TRBJ1-3; the D gene is possibly TRBD1 (5 bases). Trimming left V 4 bases short and J 0 bases short, with 13 bases between. This CDR3 spans 16 amino acids. Germline V gene sequence: CDR1 MNHEY, CDR2 SVGEGT. CDR3 coding DNA: TGTGCCAGCAGTTCCAACGCGGGGCCCTCTGGAAACACCATATATTTT. This sequence encodes CASSSNAGPSGNTIYF.

This clonotype showed up many times. V and J are TRBV11-2 and TRBJ1-1; weak D call: TRBD1 (6 bases). CDR1 is SGHAT, CDR2 FQNNGV, per germline. V lost 6 bases and J lost 4, with 12 bases in between. The CDR3 length is 13 residues. CDR3 residues: CASRRTGITEAFF. In DNA form, the CDR3 reads TGTGCCAGCAGGAGAACAGGGATCACTGAAGCTTTCTTT.

Only a few counts were recorded for this clonotype. CDR3 nucleotide sequence: TGTGCCAGCAGAACTAGCTCTAGCGGAGGTACGCAGTATTTT. It yields the protein CASRTSSSGGTQYF. The V call is TRBV12-3 or TRBV12-4, the J call TRBJ2-3; 7 nucleotides line up with TRBD2. The CDR3 has 14 residues. J was trimmed by 8 bases and V by 6 bases; bases with no gene match: 11.

There are many counts of this clonotype. J is TRBJ2-2 and V is TRBV5-1; 14 bases are shared with TRBD2. The junction had 9 bases not matched to a gene; V was cut back by 7 bases and J by 4 bases. Germline V gives CDR1 SGHRS, CDR2 YFSETQ. This CDR3 has 17 residues. The chain's CDR3 is CASSGTSGSRATGELFF. CDR3 DNA: TGCGCCAGCTCCGGGACTAGCGGGAGTCGGGCCACCGGGGAGCTGTTTTTT.